Below are 12 T cell receptor beta chains sequenced from a single sample in a study of shared clonotypes between healthy human individuals. Profiled with immunoSEQ multiplex PCR; TCRdb holds only in-frame clones, not every one. The sample includes about 600,000 clones, 95% to 98% seen only once; the top ten take approximately 0.057%. The sequenced material came from naive CD4+ T cells sorted from blood. Described subset: CD45RA+ positively selected. All receptors derive from a woman younger than 45 in good health.

The CDR3 DNA is TGTGCCAGCAGACGGACCAGCCGGGGGGGCGGGGAGCTGTTTTTT. It is translated as CASRRTSRGGGELFF. The chain combines TRBV28 with TRBJ2-2, with TRBD2 matching over 8 bases. V was clipped by 6 bases and J by 7 bases; unmatched bases: 10. Germline V gene sequence: CDR1 MDHEN, CDR2 SYDVKM. The CDR3 runs to 15 residues.

The chain couples TRBV18 to TRBJ2-5; D unclear. V gave up 2 bases and J gave up 2 bases, with 15 bases separating them. The CDR3 has 16 amino acids. Germline values: CDR1 KGHSH, CDR2 LQKENI. In nucleotides, the CDR3 is TGTGCCAGCTCACCAAGAGTCCGTGGGGTTCAAGAGACCCAGTACTTC. It yields the protein CASSPRVRGVQETQYF.

This clone was picked up one time. V usage is TRBV6-1 and J usage is TRBJ1-5; TRBD1 might be the D (5 bases). CDR1 is MNHNS and CDR2 is SASEGT in the germline V gene. V was shortened by 6 bases and J by 0 bases, with 12 bases between the two germline ends. This CDR3 contains 15 residues. Here the CDR3 DNA reads TGTGCCAGCAGCCGGACATTCGATAGCAATCAGCCCCAGCATTTT. Translation gives CASSRTFDSNQPQHF.

This clone has just one count. J is TRBJ2-1 and V is TRBV7-9, with D possibly called TRBD1 or TRBD2 (5 bases each). This CDR3 comprises 13 residues. V lost 5 bases to trimming and J lost 7 bases, with 12 bases between them. Germline V gives CDR1 SEHNR, CDR2 FQNEAQ (reference sequence). The CDR3 region has the DNA TGTGCCAGCAGCCAAGGGACCCTTAATGAGCAGTTCTTC. Protein sequence: CASSQGTLNEQFF.

The CDR3, as DNA: TGTGCCAGCAGCGTTGGGACAGGGCCTATGAACACTGAAGCTTTCTTT. Protein sequence: CASSVGTGPMNTEAFF. The gene calls are TRBV7-2 and TRBJ1-1; 9 nucleotides match TRBD1. This CDR3 has 16 residues. J gave up 0 bases and V 5 bases, and 7 bases lay outside the gene matches. The V gene's germline CDR1 is SGHTA and CDR2 FQGNSA.

This clone showed up just once. The sample carries other DNA sequences with the same CDR3. V gene TRBV5-4 combines with J gene TRBJ2-7, with TRBD2 matching 7 bases. Looked up from germline, CDR1 is SGHNT and CDR2 is YYREEE (reference sequence). V lost 1 base and J lost 0; bases outside the gene matches: 1. The CDR3 extends over 14 amino acids. The CDR3 loop is CASSLPSGSYEQYF. CDR3 bases: TGTGCCAGCAGCTTGCCTAGCGGCTCCTACGAGCAGTACTTC.

CDR3: CASSLDRTDTQYF. In nucleotides, the CDR3 is TGTGCCAGCAGCTTAGACAGAACAGATACGCAGTATTTT. This rearrangement joins TRBV7-3 to TRBJ2-3; perhaps TRBD1 as D (5 bases). The CDR3 loop spans 13 amino acids. Looked up from germline, CDR1 is SGHTA and CDR2 is FQGTGA. With 2 bases removed from V and 3 bases from J, the gap between germline ends came to 6 bases.

This clone was counted once. The chain carries TRBV10-1 and TRBJ2-3; D may correspond to TRBD1 or TRBD2 (5 bases each). The CDR3 has 14 amino acids. V was clipped by 3 bases and J by 2 bases, with 9 bases between them. Germline V gene sequence: CDR1 WNHNN, CDR2 SYGVQD (reference sequence). CDR3 sequence reads: CASSDTGPTDTQYF. CDR3 nucleotides: TGCGCCAGCAGTGATACGGGGCCCACAGATACGCAGTATTTT.

The V call is TRBV4-2, the J call TRBJ2-7, with D hard to call. The V gene's germline CDR1 is LGHNA and CDR2 YNFKEQ. The V and J ends lost 1 base and 5 bases respectively, with 9 bases between them. The CDR3 contains 13 residues. The CDR3 bases are TGTGCCAGCAGCCAAGCCTCAGAGCACGAGCAGTACTTC. This encodes CASSQASEHEQYF.

This chain uses TRBV7-9 with TRBJ2-7, with D possibly TRBD1 on 6 matching bases. V was cut by 5 bases and J by 2 bases, with 7 bases left in between. This CDR3 has 12 residues. Germline CDR1 reads SEHNR; CDR2 reads FQNEAQ (reference sequence). DNA of the CDR3: TGTGCCAGCAGCGGGACAACCTACGAGCAGTACTTC. Translation: CASSGTTYEQYF.

In this sample, this clone turned up a few times. V gene TRBV6-5 combines with J gene TRBJ1-5; D unresolved. The CDR3 extends over 14 amino acids. The germline V gene encodes CDR1 MNHEY and CDR2 SVGAGI. Trimming cost V 6 bases and J 4 bases, with 13 bases left between them. Written as DNA, the CDR3 is TGTGCCAGCAGACGCGGAGTGACAAATCAGCCCCAGCATTTT. Amino acids: CASRRGVTNQPQHF.

The chain uses TRBV14 and TRBJ2-3, with 10 bases lining up with TRBD2. Germline V gene data show CDR1 as SGHDN and CDR2 as FVKESK. This CDR3 has 16 amino acids. With 0 bases clipped from V and 11 bases from J, the junction kept 11 bases outside the gene matches. CDR3 amino acids: CASSQDGGLASRKQYF. The DNA of the CDR3 is TGTGCCAGCAGCCAAGATGGGGGACTAGCGAGTCGAAAGCAGTATTTT.